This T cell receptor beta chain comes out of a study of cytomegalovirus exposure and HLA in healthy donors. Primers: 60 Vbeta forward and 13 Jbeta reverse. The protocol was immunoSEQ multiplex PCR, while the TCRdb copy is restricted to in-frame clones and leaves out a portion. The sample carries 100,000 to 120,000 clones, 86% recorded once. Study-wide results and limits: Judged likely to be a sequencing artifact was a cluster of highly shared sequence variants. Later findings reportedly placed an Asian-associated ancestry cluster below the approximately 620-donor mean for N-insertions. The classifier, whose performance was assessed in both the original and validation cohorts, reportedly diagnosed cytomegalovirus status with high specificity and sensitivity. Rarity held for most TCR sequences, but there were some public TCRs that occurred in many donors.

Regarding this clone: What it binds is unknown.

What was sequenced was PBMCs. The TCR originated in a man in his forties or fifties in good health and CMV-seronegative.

CDR3 in DNA: TGTGCCAGCTCACCACTCGGGACACATTACGAGCAGTACTTC. It encodes CASSPLGTHYEQYF. The chain uses TRBV18 and TRBJ2-7; a possible D gene is TRBD1 (6 bases). Germline CDR1 is KGHSH and CDR2 is LQKENI. CDR3 size: 14 residues. V lost 1 base and J lost 4, with 11 bases in between.